This T cell receptor (beta chain) was obtained from a study of cytomegalovirus exposure and HLA in healthy donors. On the study more broadly: Previous work identified roughly 120 million unique TCR beta sequences from about 179 million T cells. Study-level findings and limits: Later genetic work tied a missense DCLRE1C variant to beta-chain V and J trimming.

CDR1 MNHEY and CDR2 SVGAGI come from the germline V gene. J was trimmed by 2 bases and V by 7 bases; bases with no gene match: 6. The CDR3 totals 15 residues. Amplification used 60 Vbeta primers and 13 Jbeta primers. In the original processing: Tens of millions of unique TCR beta chains, 10 million to 14 million shared, were counted in a later analysis. TCRdb keeps only in-frame clones here, not all; method: immunoSEQ multiplex PCR. The D gene and trimming were derived from the DNA, and the V and J assignments and clone size from that table. The table includes tens of thousands of clones, about 67% detected once. A remark on this clone: As yet, its antigen is unknown.

Sequences were obtained from PBMCs. This clonotype was obtained from a middle-aged man in good health and CMV-seropositive. This chain connects TRBV6-5 to TRBJ2-1; 9 nucleotides line up with TRBD2. DNA of the CDR3: TGTGCCAGCACCGAGACTAGCGGACCCTACAATGAGCAGTTCTTC. It yields the protein CASTETSGPYNEQFF.